The TCR beta chain under discussion was sequenced for a study of response to subunit inactivated influenza vaccine. Germline assignment: CDR1 SGHKS and CDR2 YYEKEE (reference sequence). Trimming shortened V by 4 bases and J by 6 bases, and 11 bases separated the two germline ends. This CDR3 region has 13 residues. TCRdb re-called the RT-PCR reads with MiXCR, one entry per CDR3 protein. The table has hundreds of thousands of distinct CDR3 sequences, around 14% seen once. The TCR comes from a man aged 45-65 years who received an inactivated influenza vaccine. Here the sequenced sample was PBMCs from blood, taken 14 to 15 days before vaccination. The chain employs TRBV5-5 and TRBJ2-1; no firm D call. The CDR3 sequence is CASSHIQLNEQFF. The CDR3 DNA sequence: TGTGCCAGCAGCCATATACAACTCAATGAGCAGTTCTTC.